This TCR beta chain emerged from a study of CD8 T cells in Susac syndrome. Reverse transcription of roughly 0.45 to 1 ug RNA was carried out with random hexamers. MiXCR, run by TCRdb on the immunoSEQ multiplex PCR reads, gives a single entry per CDR3 protein. The sample lists 190,000 or so distinct CDR3 sequences; roughly 96% were seen once. Germline V CDR1 and CDR2: KGHSH, LQKENI. The CDR3 loop spans 14 amino acids. V lost 2 bases to trimming and J lost 10 bases; unmatched junction nucleotides: 8. This TCR was sampled from a human donor with multiple sclerosis. The chain carries TRBV18 and TRBJ2-1, with TRBD1 matching 7 bases. The sample taken for sequencing was CD4+ T cells from PBMCs. This CDR3 is CASSPEGARREQFF. CDR3 DNA: TGTGCCAGCTCACCAGAGGGGGCGCGACGGGAGCAGTTCTTC.